A single sample is the source of the 17 T cell receptor beta chains below, sequenced in a study of TIL therapy for anti-PD-1-resistant metastatic lung cancer. The immunoSEQ assay was v3. TCRdb's table, derived via immunoSEQ multiplex PCR, lists solely in-frame clones and lacks some. The sample lists around 26,000 clones, approximately 63% occurring once. Time point in this sample: pre-treatment sample, taken before nivolumab and TIL therapy. Most excised metastases sampled were pleural nodules or supraclavicular lymph nodes. This sample comprised tumor tissue, obtained at baseline. All receptors derive from a woman between 30 and 80 years old with non-small cell lung cancer.

The V gene is TRBV30, the J gene TRBJ2-1, with D perhaps TRBD1 (6 bases). The CDR3 runs to 11 residues. The germline gives CDR1 GTSNPN, CDR2 SVGIG (reference sequence). The CDR3 here is CARDNYNEQFF. The CDR3 DNA reads as TGTGCTCGGGACAACTACAATGAGCAGTTCTTC.

This clone came up once. This rearrangement joins TRBV19 to TRBJ1-1, with D uncertain. Germline CDR1 is LNHDA and CDR2 is SQIVND (reference sequence). This CDR3 contains 11 residues. Deletions cut 3 bases from V and 8 bases from J, with 7 bases between. CDR3 sequence (DNA): TGTGCCAGTAGTATTGGGCCCGAAGCTTTCTTT. Its translation is CASSIGPEAFF.

The V call is TRBV20-1, the J call TRBJ2-7; TRBD1 matches at 7 bases. The ends lost 6 bases at V and 6 bases at J; junction bases unmatched: 5. Germline loops: CDR1 DFQATT, CDR2 SNEGSKA (reference sequence). CDR3 size: 11 residues. The CDR3 DNA follows: TGCAGTGCAAGGGGGCATTCCGAGCAGTACTTC. It encodes CSARGHSEQYF.

The rearrangement links TRBV7-9 to TRBJ2-7, with unresolved D. The V gene's germline CDR1 is SEHNR and CDR2 FQNEAQ (reference sequence). The V and J ends lost 5 bases and 8 bases respectively, with 13 bases between them. This CDR3 comprises 12 residues. DNA of the CDR3: TGTGCCAGCAGCCCAACCCTTACGCAGCAGTACTTC. Translating gives CASSPTLTQQYF.

The J gene is TRBJ2-7, the V gene TRBV2, with TRBD2 matching 16 bases. There are 16 residues in the CDR3. Germline V CDR1 and CDR2: SNHLY, FYNNEI. Trimming cost V 6 bases and J 2 bases; bases outside gene matches: 4. The chain's CDR3 is CASRGGLAGGPYEQYF. The CDR3 DNA sequence: TGTGCCAGCAGAGGGGGACTAGCGGGAGGGCCCTACGAGCAGTACTTC.

The genes are TRBV11-2 and TRBJ2-5; D is possibly TRBD2 (6 bases). Germline-derived CDR1 and CDR2 are SGHAT and FQNNGV. The germline V and J ends were trimmed by 2 bases and 5 bases, with 12 bases remaining between them. The length of the CDR3 is 14 residues. The CDR3 sequence is CASSLTAGSETQYF. CDR3 nucleotides: TGTGCCAGCAGCTTAACCGCGGGATCTGAGACCCAGTACTTC.

This rearrangement joins TRBV6-6 to TRBJ2-1, with D uncertain. Germline CDR1 MNHNY, CDR2 SVGAGI (reference sequence). This CDR3 has 13 residues. Deletions cut 10 bases from V and 7 bases from J, with 17 bases between. The CDR3 region has the DNA TGTGCCATCAAACCCGCTGGAAGAAATGAGCAGTTCTTC. Translated: CAIKPAGRNEQFF.

The rearrangement links TRBV28 to TRBJ2-7; possible D gene TRBD1, 6 bases. There are 13 residues in the CDR3. Trimming stripped 3 bases from V and 3 bases from J, with 9 bases between. The germline V gene has CDR1 MDHEN and CDR2 SYDVKM. The CDR3 nucleotides are TGTGCCAGCAGTTTGTTAGGGGGCTACGAGCAGTACTTC. It translates to CASSLLGGYEQYF.

V is TRBV5-1 and J is TRBJ2-5, with 7 bases lining up with TRBD2. The CDR3 runs to 15 residues. CDR1 is SGHRS, CDR2 YFSETQ, per germline. V shed 0 bases and J 4 bases; nucleotides not matched to a gene: 6. CDR3 residues: CASSLAGASGETQYF. The CDR3 DNA reads as TGCGCCAGCAGCTTGGCCGGGGCTAGCGGAGAGACCCAGTACTTC.

The chain is built from TRBV15 and TRBJ2-2, with D uncertain. CDR1 LNHNV and CDR2 YYDKDF come from the germline V gene (reference sequence). Trimming stripped 0 bases from V and 6 bases from J, with 2 bases between. This CDR3 region has 12 residues. CDR3 region: CATSRESGELFF. DNA of the CDR3: TGTGCCACCAGCAGAGAATCCGGGGAGCTGTTTTTT.

This clone was counted only a few times. This sequence joins TRBV7-2 and TRBJ2-7; 8 bases fit TRBD1. Per the germline V gene, CDR1 is SGHTA and CDR2 is FQGNSA. The CDR3 extends over 15 amino acids. The junction had 9 bases not matched to a gene; V was cut back by 5 bases and J by 3 bases. DNA for the CDR3: TGTGCCAGCAGCACCGGGACAGGTCATAACTACGAGCAGTACTTC. Protein: CASSTGTGHNYEQYF.

The chain couples TRBV18 to TRBJ2-7; 7 positions agree with TRBD2. Germline loops: CDR1 KGHSH, CDR2 LQKENI. The ends lost 3 bases at V and 6 bases at J; junction bases unmatched: 8. The CDR3 has 14 amino acids. The CDR3 sequence is CASSPTGTKGEQYF. The CDR3 DNA is TGTGCCAGCTCACCTACCGGGACTAAGGGCGAGCAGTACTTC.

This chain connects TRBV9 to TRBJ2-3; D not certain. V lost 0 bases, J lost 3 bases, and 11 bases lay in between. The CDR3 is 15 amino acids. Germline CDR1 SGDLS, CDR2 YYNGEE. DNA for the CDR3: TGTGCCAGCAGCGTAGGGCAAGGTAGGACAGATACGCAGTATTTT. Amino acids: CASSVGQGRTDTQYF.

The chain uses TRBV5-1 and TRBJ2-3; 13 bases align to TRBD2. From germline, CDR1 is SGHRS and CDR2 YFSETQ. After removal of 0 bases from V and 6 bases from J, the junction contained 4 bases not matched to a gene. CDR3 size: 16 residues. The CDR3 DNA is TGCGCCAGCAGCTTGGTCGGGACTAGCGGGACGGATACGCAGTATTTT. It yields the protein CASSLVGTSGTDTQYF.

The V and J genes are TRBV6-5 and TRBJ1-4; D uncertain. Trimming removed 2 bases at V and 0 bases at J, with 4 bases between. Germline loops: CDR1 MNHEY, CDR2 SVGAGI. CDR3 size: 14 residues. The CDR3 sequence is CASSYGATNEKLFF. CDR3 sequence (DNA): TGTGCCAGCAGTTACGGGGCAACTAATGAAAAACTGTTTTTT.

V usage is TRBV4-1 and J usage is TRBJ2-2; tentative D call: TRBD1 (5 bases). The V end was cut by 0 bases, the J end by 4 bases, with 12 bases between. Germline CDR1 MGHRA, CDR2 YSYEKL. The CDR3 is 16 residues long. CDR3 sequence reads: CASSQEDTDLTGELFF. The CDR3 coding sequence is TGCGCCAGCAGCCAAGAGGACACAGACCTCACCGGGGAGCTGTTTTTT.

This clone turned up a few times. The chain recombines TRBV10-3 with TRBJ2-7, with 7 bases aligning to TRBD2. V was clipped by 7 bases and J by 1 base; unmatched bases: 4. The germline V gene has CDR1 ENHRY and CDR2 SYGVKD. This CDR3 has 13 amino acids. The CDR3 protein is CAITASGSYEQYF. The CDR3 DNA reads as TGTGCCATCACGGCTAGCGGATCCTACGAGCAGTACTTC.